This T cell receptor beta chain derives from a study of cytomegalovirus exposure and HLA in healthy donors. Broader study findings: Being indistinguishable, some V segments were excluded, TRBV6-2 and TRBV6-3 among them. Researchers reported in a later analysis that common viral pathogens appeared linked to several top clusters.

This CDR3 has 11 amino acids. V was pared by 1 base and J by 4 bases, with 4 bases between. The V gene's germline CDR1 is SQVTM and CDR2 ANQGSEA. Points on this clone: Its antigen is unknown.

The primer mix had 60 Vbeta and 13 Jbeta primers. Assay: immunoSEQ multiplex PCR; the TCRdb copy retains only in-frame clones and omits some. The sample records 150,000 to 200,000 clones, 80% to 90% being singletons. The V and J genes are TRBV29-1 and TRBJ1-2; D not resolved. Sequenced: PBMCs. The sequence was collected from a man aged 45-65 years in good health and CMV-seropositive. The CDR3 protein is CSVEASYGYTF. The CDR3 DNA reads TGCAGCGTTGAAGCCAGCTATGGCTACACCTTC. The full variable domain, with the rest looked up from reference TRBV29-1 and TRBJ1-2, is SAVISQKPSRDICQRGTSLTIQCQVDSQVTMMFWYRQQPGQSLTLIATANQGSEATYESGFVIDKFPISRPNLTFSTLTVSNMSPEDSSIYLCSVEASYGYTFGSGTRLTVV.